Listed here are 26 T cell receptor beta chains from one sample, sequenced in a study of OX40 agonist ivuxolimab in advanced cancers. The protocol was immunoSEQ multiplex PCR, while the TCRdb copy is restricted to in-frame clones and leaves out a portion. Of about 79,000 clones listed, less than 95% were seen once; the top ten hold approximately 0.3%. The sample here was CD4+ or CD8+ T cells sorted from blood, taken in a trial of the OX40 agonist ivuxolimab. All receptors derive from an adult with an advanced solid tumor such as melanoma, head and neck, liver or kidney cancer.

V and J are TRBV10-2 and TRBJ2-1, with D unresolved. The germline gives CDR1 WSHSY, CDR2 SAAADI. The CDR3 contains 14 residues. Trimming shortened V by 6 bases and J by 2 bases, and 11 bases separated the two germline ends. CDR3 nucleotide sequence: TGCGCCAGCAGCCCGCAAGGAGCCTACAATGAGCAGTTCTTC. It translates to CASSPQGAYNEQFF.

In its sample, this clone was seen once. A junction end diverges from the germline sequence, so it may reflect a read error. The gene calls are TRBV4-1 and TRBJ1-3; 9 bases are shared with TRBD1. Germline CDR1 is MGHRA and CDR2 is YSYEKL. The CDR3 is 18 amino acids. DNA for the CDR3: TGCGCCGGCAGCCAAGATTCAGGACAGGGGCCAACTGGGAACACCATATATTTT. It yields the protein CAGSQDSGQGPTGNTIYF.

The chain joins TRBV6-5 to TRBJ2-7; D might be TRBD1 (5 bases). The V end lost 5 bases, the J end lost 1 base, and 12 bases lay between the germline ends. The CDR3 loop spans 14 amino acids. Germline V gives CDR1 MNHEY, CDR2 SVGAGI. As DNA, the CDR3 is TGTGCCAGCAGTAAAAGACAGAGTTCCTACGAGCAGTACGTC. Translation: CASSKRQSSYEQYV.

This clone was detected a few times. V and J are TRBV27 and TRBJ2-1, with D tentatively TRBD1 (7 bases). With 7 bases removed from V and 2 bases from J, the gap between germline ends came to 15 bases. The CDR3 runs 15 residues. CDR1 and CDR2 from the germline V gene are MNHEY and SMNVEV (reference sequence). The CDR3: CASTGGGTAYNEQFF. CDR3 in DNA: TGTGCCAGCACCGGGGGCGGGACAGCCTACAATGAGCAGTTCTTC.

The J gene is TRBJ1-5, the V gene TRBV18; unclear D gene. Trimming removed 0 bases from V and 0 bases from J, with 6 bases in between. This CDR3 is 15 amino acids long. Germline V gene lookup returns CDR1 KGHSH and CDR2 LQKENI. The CDR3, as DNA: TGTGCCAGCTCACCACCGGGAGATAGCAATCAGCCCCAGCATTTT. Translation gives CASSPPGDSNQPQHF.

This rearrangement joins TRBV7-2 to TRBJ1-1; no firm D call. Trimming shortened V by 3 bases and J by 4 bases, and 6 bases separated the two germline ends. CDR3 length: 12 residues. Germline V gene lookup returns CDR1 SGHTA and CDR2 FQGNSA. CDR3 sequence (DNA): TGTGCCAGCAGCTTTCGGACCACTGAAGCTTTCTTT. The encoded protein is CASSFRTTEAFF.

The genes are TRBV6-5 and TRBJ2-5; 7 nucleotides match TRBD1. Germline V lookup: CDR1 MNHEY, CDR2 SVGAGI. Trimming cost V 5 bases and J 0 bases; bases outside gene matches: 6. The CDR3 is made up of 15 amino acids. The CDR3 sequence: CASSREQGNQETQYF. CDR3 bases: TGTGCCAGCAGTCGGGAACAGGGGAACCAAGAGACCCAGTACTTC.

V and J are TRBV5-5 and TRBJ1-5; D remains ambiguous. Germline V gene data show CDR1 as SGHKS and CDR2 as YYEKEE (reference sequence). With 0 bases removed from V and 0 bases from J, the gap between germline ends came to 4 bases. This CDR3 comprises 14 residues. The chain's CDR3 is CASSLVGSNQPQHF. CDR3 nucleotide sequence: TGTGCCAGCAGCTTGGTTGGTAGCAATCAGCCCCAGCATTTT.

This clone showed up just a few times. V and J are TRBV7-9 and TRBJ2-3, with D perhaps TRBD1 or TRBD2 (5 bases each). CDR1 and CDR2 (germline): SEHNR, FQNEAQ (reference sequence). V lost 3 bases, J lost 2 bases, and 9 bases lay in between. CDR3 length equals 14 residues. The DNA for the CDR3 is TGTGCCAGCAGCTTTTACGGGGCCACAGATACGCAGTATTTT. This sequence encodes CASSFYGATDTQYF.

The chain joins TRBV4-1 to TRBJ2-1; D is perhaps TRBD1 or TRBD2 (5 bases each). The germline CDR1 and CDR2 sequences are MGHRA and YSYEKL. CDR3 size: 17 residues. V was cut by 3 bases and J by 9 bases, with 24 bases left in between. CDR3 amino acids: CASSHPLGRGGGGEQFF. For the CDR3, the DNA is TGCGCCAGCAGCCATCCCCTGGGAAGGGGTGGTGGAGGTGAGCAGTTCTTC.

The chain joins TRBV27 to TRBJ1-1; 8 bases line up with TRBD1. With 0 bases clipped from V and 7 bases from J, the junction kept 10 bases outside the gene matches. CDR1 MNHEY and CDR2 SMNVEV come from the germline V gene (reference sequence). The CDR3 is 16 residues long. CDR3 nucleotides: TGTGCCAGCAGTTTATCGACCATGGGACAGGCGTTTGAAGCTTTCTTT. It yields the protein CASSLSTMGQAFEAFF.

The V gene is TRBV19, the J gene TRBJ1-6; 10 bases align to TRBD1. Germline lookup yields CDR1 LNHDA and CDR2 SQIVND (reference sequence). Germline trimming cut 4 bases from V and 7 bases from J; bases unmatched to any gene: 7. The CDR3 extends over 16 amino acids. The CDR3 sequence: CASSSQGGQGNSPLHF. The CDR3 DNA reads as TGTGCCAGTAGTAGCCAAGGGGGACAGGGGAATTCACCCCTCCACTTT.

The chain combines TRBV10-1 with TRBJ2-3; D perhaps matches TRBD2 (6 bases). CDR3 length: 13 residues. V lost 6 bases to trimming and J lost 2 bases, with 9 bases between them. Germline CDR1 reads WNHNN; CDR2 reads SYGVQD (reference sequence). In nucleotides, the CDR3 is TGCGCCAGCAGCCCGGGGGACACAGATACGCAGTATTTT. This translates into CASSPGDTDTQYF.

The chain combines TRBV18 with TRBJ1-4; a weak D match, TRBD1 (6 bases). The V gene lost 5 bases and the J gene lost 0 bases, with 13 bases spanning the gap. Germline V gene lookup returns CDR1 KGHSH and CDR2 LQKENI. The length of the CDR3 is 16 residues. The CDR3 bases are TGTGCCAGCTCATTCGGGACACCCGCAACTAATGAAAAACTGTTTTTT. Its translation is CASSFGTPATNEKLFF.

The J gene is TRBJ1-1, the V gene TRBV15; tentative D call: TRBD1 (5 bases). Germline lookup yields CDR1 LNHNV and CDR2 YYDKDF (reference sequence). The CDR3 sequence is 19 residues long. V lost 1 base and J lost 0, with 21 bases in between. The CDR3 coding sequence is TGTGCCACCAGCAGAGTTAGAAGGGAAAAAGAGGACATGAACACTGAAGCTTTCTTT. This translates into CATSRVRREKEDMNTEAFF.

The CDR3 bases are TGTGCCACCAGCAATGGCTACACCTTC. As protein: CATSNGYTF. The rearrangement joins TRBV6-1 to TRBJ1-2; D remains unclear. Germline loops: CDR1 MNHNS, CDR2 SASEGT. This CDR3 is built from 9 residues. V lost 10 bases to trimming and J lost 6 bases, with 6 bases between them.

V usage is TRBV12-2 and J usage is TRBJ2-7; the D call in the table, TRBD2, was not verified against the DNA. TRBV12-2 is assigned pseudogene status. This CDR3 comprises 11 residues. The CDR3 bases are TGTGCAAGTCGCTCCGCGAACGAGCAGTACTTC. It specifies CASRSANEQYF.

The V gene is TRBV11-2, the J gene TRBJ2-5; D not resolved. CDR3 size: 14 residues. In germline, CDR1 is SGHAT, CDR2 FQNNGV. V was cut by 1 base and J by 1 base, with 7 bases left in between. As DNA, the CDR3 is TGTGCCAGCAGCTTAGGGCTACTCCAAGAGACCCAGTACTTC. Translation: CASSLGLLQETQYF.

The chain is built from TRBV9 and TRBJ2-1; 9 positions match TRBD2. The V and J ends lost 0 bases and 0 bases, in that order; junction bases with no gene match: 7. The CDR3 runs 18 residues. In germline, CDR1 is SGDLS, CDR2 YYNGEE. CDR3 loop: CASSVESLAGSSYNEQFF. CDR3 DNA: TGTGCCAGCAGCGTAGAGTCCCTAGCGGGGAGCTCCTACAATGAGCAGTTCTTC.

The V and J genes are TRBV18 and TRBJ1-1, with TRBD1 as a possible D gene (6 bases). V was cut by 0 bases and J by 3 bases, with 14 bases left in between. Germline V gene lookup returns CDR1 KGHSH and CDR2 LQKENI. This CDR3 is built from 16 residues. CDR3 sequence reads: CASSPPGGHGDTEAFF. In DNA, the CDR3 is TGTGCCAGCTCACCACCGGGGGGGCATGGAGACACTGAAGCTTTCTTT.

The chain combines TRBV19 with TRBJ1-5; a weak D match, TRBD1 (6 bases). This CDR3 is 15 amino acids long. V dropped 1 base and J dropped 6 bases, with 13 bases sitting between them. The V gene's germline CDR1 is LNHDA and CDR2 SQIVND (reference sequence). CDR3 bases: TGTGCCAGTAGTATAGGGGGCCCAGGGGTTCAGCCCCAGCATTTT. It encodes CASSIGGPGVQPQHF.

The V call is TRBV5-6, the J call TRBJ1-6; D ambiguous. Trimming stripped 0 bases from V and 7 bases from J, with 8 bases between. This CDR3 contains 14 residues. Germline CDR1 is SGHDT and CDR2 is YYEEEE. The CDR3, as DNA: TGTGCCAGCAGCTTGGGGCACTTGAATTCACCCCTCCACTTT. As protein: CASSLGHLNSPLHF. Based on the CDR3 plus reference TRBV5-6 and TRBJ1-6, the full variable domain is DAGVTQSPTHLIKTRGQQVTLRCSPKSGHDTVSWYQQALGQGPQFIFQYYEEEERQRGNFPDRFSGHQFPNYSSELNVNALLLGDSALYLCASSLGHLNSPLHFGNGTRLTVT.

The V gene is TRBV19, the J gene TRBJ2-7, with TRBD1 identical over 8 bases. The junction had 6 bases not matched to a gene; V was cut back by 5 bases and J by 3 bases. Germline CDR1 reads LNHDA; CDR2 reads SQIVND (reference sequence). The CDR3 runs to 14 residues. CDR3 in amino acids: CASSVDRAGYEQYF. The CDR3 DNA reads TGTGCCAGTAGTGTGGACAGGGCGGGCTACGAGCAGTACTTC.

The chain is built from TRBV6-5 and TRBJ1-5, with a possible D match to TRBD1 (5 bases). This CDR3 region has 12 residues. Germline lookup yields CDR1 MNHEY and CDR2 SVGAGI. Between the trimmed V and J ends, which lost 6 bases and 7 bases, there was a span of 10 bases. CDR3 amino acids: CASRPQGQPQHF. The CDR3 DNA follows: TGTGCCAGCAGACCGCAGGGCCAGCCCCAGCATTTT.

This clone was seen only a few times. The J gene is TRBJ2-1, the V gene TRBV7-3; 7 positions match TRBD2. V was pared by 4 bases and J by 9 bases, with 12 bases of the junction left unmatched. Germline V gene sequence: CDR1 SGHTA, CDR2 FQGTGA. The CDR3 has 15 residues. CDR3: CASSSRGTTVREQFF. CDR3 DNA sequence: TGTGCCAGCAGCTCCCGCGGGACTACCGTTCGTGAGCAGTTCTTC. Variable domain in full (rest from reference TRBV7-3 and TRBJ2-1): GAGVSQTPSNKVTEKGKYVELRCDPISGHTALYWYRQSLGQGPEFLIYFQGTGAADDSGLPNDRFFAVRPEGSVSTLKIQRTERGDSAVYLCASSSRGTTVREQFFGPGTRLTVL.

V gene TRBV29-1 combines with J gene TRBJ1-4; tentative D call: TRBD1 (6 bases). Germline CDR1 SQVTM, CDR2 ANQGSEA. Trimming shortened V by 7 bases and J by 4 bases, and 13 bases separated the two germline ends. The CDR3 is 13 amino acids. The CDR3 DNA reads TGCAGCGCTAGAGGGGGGAGTAATGAAAAACTGTTTTTT. This translates into CSARGGSNEKLFF.